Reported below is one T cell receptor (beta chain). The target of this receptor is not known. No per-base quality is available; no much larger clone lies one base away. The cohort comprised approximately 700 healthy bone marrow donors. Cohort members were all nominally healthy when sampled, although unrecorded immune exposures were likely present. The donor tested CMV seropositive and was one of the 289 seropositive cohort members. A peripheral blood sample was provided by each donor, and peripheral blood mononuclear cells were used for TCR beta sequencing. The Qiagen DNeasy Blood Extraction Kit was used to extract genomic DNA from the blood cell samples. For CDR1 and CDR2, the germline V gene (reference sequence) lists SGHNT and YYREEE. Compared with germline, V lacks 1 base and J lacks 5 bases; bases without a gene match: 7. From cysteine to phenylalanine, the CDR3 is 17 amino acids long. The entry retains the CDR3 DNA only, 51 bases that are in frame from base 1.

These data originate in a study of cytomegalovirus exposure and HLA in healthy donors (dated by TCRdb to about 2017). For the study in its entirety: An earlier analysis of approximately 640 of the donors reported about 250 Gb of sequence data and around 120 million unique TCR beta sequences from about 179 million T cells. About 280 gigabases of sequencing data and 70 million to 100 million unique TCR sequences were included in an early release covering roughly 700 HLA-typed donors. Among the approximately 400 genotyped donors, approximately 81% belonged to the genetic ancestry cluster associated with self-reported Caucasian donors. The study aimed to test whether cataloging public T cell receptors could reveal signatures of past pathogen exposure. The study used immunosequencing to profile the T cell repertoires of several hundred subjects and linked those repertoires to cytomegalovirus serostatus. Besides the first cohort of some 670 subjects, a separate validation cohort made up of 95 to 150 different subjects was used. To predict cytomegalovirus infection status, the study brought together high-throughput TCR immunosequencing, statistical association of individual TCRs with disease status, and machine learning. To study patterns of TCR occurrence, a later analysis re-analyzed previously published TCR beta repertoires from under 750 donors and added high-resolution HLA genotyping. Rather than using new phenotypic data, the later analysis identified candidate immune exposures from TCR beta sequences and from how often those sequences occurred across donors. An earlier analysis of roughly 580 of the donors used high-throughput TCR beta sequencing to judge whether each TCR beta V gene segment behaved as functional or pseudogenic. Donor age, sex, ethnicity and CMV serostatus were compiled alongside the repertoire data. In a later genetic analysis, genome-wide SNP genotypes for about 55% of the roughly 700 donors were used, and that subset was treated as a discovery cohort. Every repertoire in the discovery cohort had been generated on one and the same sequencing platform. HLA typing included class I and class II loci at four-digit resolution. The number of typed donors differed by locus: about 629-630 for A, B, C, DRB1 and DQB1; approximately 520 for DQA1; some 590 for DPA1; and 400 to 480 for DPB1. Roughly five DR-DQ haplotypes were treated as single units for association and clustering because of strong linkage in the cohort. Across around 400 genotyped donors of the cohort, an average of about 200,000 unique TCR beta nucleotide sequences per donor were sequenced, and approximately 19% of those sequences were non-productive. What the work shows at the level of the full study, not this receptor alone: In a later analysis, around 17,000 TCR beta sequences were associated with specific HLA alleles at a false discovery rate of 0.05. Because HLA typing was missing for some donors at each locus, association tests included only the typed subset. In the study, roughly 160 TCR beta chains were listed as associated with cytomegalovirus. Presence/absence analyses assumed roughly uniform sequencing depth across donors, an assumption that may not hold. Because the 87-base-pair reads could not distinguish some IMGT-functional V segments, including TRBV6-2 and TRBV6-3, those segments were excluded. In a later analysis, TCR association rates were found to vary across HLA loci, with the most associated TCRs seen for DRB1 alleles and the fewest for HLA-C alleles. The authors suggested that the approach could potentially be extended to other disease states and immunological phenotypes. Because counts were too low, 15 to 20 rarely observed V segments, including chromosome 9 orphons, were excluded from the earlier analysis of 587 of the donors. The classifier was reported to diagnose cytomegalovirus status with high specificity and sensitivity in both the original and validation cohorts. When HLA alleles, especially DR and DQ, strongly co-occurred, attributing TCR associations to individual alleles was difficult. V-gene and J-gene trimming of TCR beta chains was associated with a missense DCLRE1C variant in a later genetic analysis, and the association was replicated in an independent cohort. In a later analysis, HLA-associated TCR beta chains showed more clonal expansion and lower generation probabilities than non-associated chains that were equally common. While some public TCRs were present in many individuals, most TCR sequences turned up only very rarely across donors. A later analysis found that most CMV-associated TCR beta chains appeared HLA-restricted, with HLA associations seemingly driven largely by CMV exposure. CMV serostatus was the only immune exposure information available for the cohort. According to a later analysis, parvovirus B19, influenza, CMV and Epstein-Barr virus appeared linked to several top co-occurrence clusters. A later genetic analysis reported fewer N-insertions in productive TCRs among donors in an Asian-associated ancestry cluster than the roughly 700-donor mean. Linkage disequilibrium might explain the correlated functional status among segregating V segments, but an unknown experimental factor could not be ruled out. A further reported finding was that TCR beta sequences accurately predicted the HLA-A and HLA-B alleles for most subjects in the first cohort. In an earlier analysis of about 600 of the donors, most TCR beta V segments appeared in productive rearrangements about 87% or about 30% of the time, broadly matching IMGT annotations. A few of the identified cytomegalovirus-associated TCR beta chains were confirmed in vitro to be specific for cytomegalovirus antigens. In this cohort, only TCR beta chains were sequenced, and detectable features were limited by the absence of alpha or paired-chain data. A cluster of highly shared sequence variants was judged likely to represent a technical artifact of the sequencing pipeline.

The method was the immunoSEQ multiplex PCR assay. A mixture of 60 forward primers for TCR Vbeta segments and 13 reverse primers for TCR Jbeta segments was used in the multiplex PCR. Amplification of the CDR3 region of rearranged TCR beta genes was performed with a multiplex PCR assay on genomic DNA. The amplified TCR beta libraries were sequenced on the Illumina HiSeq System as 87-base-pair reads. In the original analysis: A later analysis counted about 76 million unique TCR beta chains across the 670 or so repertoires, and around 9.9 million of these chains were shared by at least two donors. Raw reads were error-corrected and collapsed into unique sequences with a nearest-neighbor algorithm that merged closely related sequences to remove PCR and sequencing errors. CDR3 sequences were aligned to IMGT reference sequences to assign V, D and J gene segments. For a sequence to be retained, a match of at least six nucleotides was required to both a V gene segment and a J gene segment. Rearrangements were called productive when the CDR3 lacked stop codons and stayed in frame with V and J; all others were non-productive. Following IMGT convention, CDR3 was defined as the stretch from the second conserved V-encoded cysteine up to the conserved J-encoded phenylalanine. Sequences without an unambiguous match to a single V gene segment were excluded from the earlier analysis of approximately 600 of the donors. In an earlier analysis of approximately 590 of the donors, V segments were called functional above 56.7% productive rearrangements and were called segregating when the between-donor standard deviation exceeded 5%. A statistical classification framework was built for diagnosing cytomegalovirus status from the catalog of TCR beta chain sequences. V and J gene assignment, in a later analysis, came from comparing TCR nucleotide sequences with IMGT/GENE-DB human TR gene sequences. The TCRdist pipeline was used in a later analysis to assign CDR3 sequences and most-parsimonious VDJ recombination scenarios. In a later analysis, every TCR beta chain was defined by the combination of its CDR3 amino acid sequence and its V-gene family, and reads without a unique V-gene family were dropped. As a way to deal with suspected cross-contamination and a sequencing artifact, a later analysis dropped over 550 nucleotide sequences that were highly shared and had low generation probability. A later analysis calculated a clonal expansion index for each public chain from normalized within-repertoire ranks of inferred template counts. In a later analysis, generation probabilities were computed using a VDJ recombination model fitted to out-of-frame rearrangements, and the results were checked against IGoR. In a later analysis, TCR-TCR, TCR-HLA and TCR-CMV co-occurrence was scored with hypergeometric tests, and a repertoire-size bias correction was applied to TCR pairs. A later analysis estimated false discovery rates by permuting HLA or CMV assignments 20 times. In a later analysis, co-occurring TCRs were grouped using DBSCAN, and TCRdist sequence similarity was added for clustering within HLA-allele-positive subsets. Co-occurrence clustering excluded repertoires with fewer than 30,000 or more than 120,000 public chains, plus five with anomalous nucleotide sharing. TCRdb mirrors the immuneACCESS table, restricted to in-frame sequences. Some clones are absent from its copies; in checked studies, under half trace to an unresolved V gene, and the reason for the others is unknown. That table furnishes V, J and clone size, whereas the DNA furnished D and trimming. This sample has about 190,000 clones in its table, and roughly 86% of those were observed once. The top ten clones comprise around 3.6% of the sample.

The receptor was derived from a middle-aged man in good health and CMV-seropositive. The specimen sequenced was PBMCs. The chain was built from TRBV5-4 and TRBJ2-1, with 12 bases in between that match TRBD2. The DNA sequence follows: TGTGCCAGCAGCTTGCCGGGACTAGCGGGTCGCGACAATGAGCAGTTCTTC. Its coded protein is CASSLPGLAGRDNEQFF.